This T cell receptor beta chain was sequenced during a study of shared clonotypes between healthy human individuals. Regarding this clone: Its cognate antigen is unknown. Other DNA variants within this sample encode the same CDR3.

Points from the study as a whole: Naive subsets tended to show greater estimated richness than memory subsets.

Several immunoSEQ plates held equal portions of the genomic DNA taken from each subset. Assay: immunoSEQ multiplex PCR; the TCRdb copy retains only in-frame clones and omits some. Here the sample spans around 2,000,000 clones, around 95% being singletons. The sequence derives from a man aged 18-30 years in good health. The sample comprised naive CD4+ T cells sorted from blood. The subset was: CD45RA+ positively selected.

CDR3 in amino acids: CASSPLAGVTDTQYF. The DNA of the CDR3 is TGTGCCAGCTCACCACTAGCGGGGGTCACAGATACGCAGTATTTT. The rearrangement joins TRBV18 to TRBJ2-3; TRBD2 matches 9 bases. This CDR3 has 15 amino acids. Trimming removed 1 base from V and 2 bases from J; junction bases left unmatched: 1. CDR1 and CDR2 (germline): KGHSH, LQKENI.